This T cell receptor beta chain was retrieved from a study of cytomegalovirus exposure and HLA in healthy donors. Study observations and caveats: According to the study, around 150 TCR beta chains were cytomegalovirus-associated. Reports credit the classifier with highly specific, highly sensitive diagnosis of cytomegalovirus status.

Using immunoSEQ multiplex PCR, the repertoire was profiled, and TCRdb retains in-frame clones only, with some absent. The table lists 65,000 to 95,000 clones, roughly 95% of them singletons. The CDR3 spans 14 residues. CDR1 and CDR2 (germline): LNHDA, SQIVND (reference sequence). V was pared by 3 bases and J by 0 bases, with 8 bases between. Worth noting for this clone: Its antigen remains unidentified. The same CDR3 arises from other DNA sequences in this sample as well.

From the approximately 120-subject validation cohort, which was separate from the roughly 670-subject first cohort, the donors were drawn. The specimen was PBMCs. This clonotype originated in a man aged 18 to 29 in good health and CMV-seronegative. The V and J genes are TRBV19 and TRBJ1-1; D is possibly TRBD1 (5 bases). In DNA form, the CDR3 reads TGTGCCAGTAGTATTGCAGGGTTGAACACTGAAGCTTTCTTT. The encoded protein is CASSIAGLNTEAFF.